What follows are 32 T cell receptor beta chains derived from one specimen sequenced in a study of blood T cells in healthy people across ages. It was with a sample-barcoded 5' primer and a J-beta primer mix that a second PCR of roughly 6 to 11 cycles was run. TCRdb redid the calling of the 5' RACE reads with MiXCR, one entry per CDR3 protein. The data hold 800,000 to 950,000 distinct CDR3 sequences, with 25% to 35% observed a single time. These records were also assigned to another study, of T cells of mothers and their children.

The sequenced material came from blood. Every receptor here comes from a woman aged 40 to 49 in good health.

The rearrangement joins TRBV25-1 to TRBJ2-5; D unresolved. The germline V and J ends were trimmed by 5 bases and 4 bases, with 11 bases remaining between them. CDR3 size: 13 residues. CDR1 MGHDK and CDR2 SYGVNS come from the germline V gene. The CDR3 DNA is TGTGCCAGCAGTCGGCAAAGATTAGAGACCCAGTACTTC. Amino acid sequence: CASSRQRLETQYF.

As to this clonotype: At one end, the junction sequence differs from germline, possibly due to a read error. This chain links TRBV20-1 with TRBJ2-7; 7 positions agree with TRBD1. Per the germline V gene, CDR1 is DFQATT and CDR2 is SNEGSKA (reference sequence). CDR3 size: 12 residues. The CDR3 DNA reads TGCAGTGCTACGGACAGGCGATACGGGCAGTACTTC. Its translation: CSATDRRYGQYF.

This chain connects TRBV20-1 to TRBJ2-3, with D possibly TRBD2 on 6 matching bases. The germline V and J ends were trimmed by 0 bases and 6 bases, with 22 bases remaining between them. Germline V gives CDR1 DFQATT, CDR2 SNEGSKA (reference sequence). The CDR3 is 17 amino acids. The CDR3, as DNA: TGCAGTGCTAGAGATCAATCACGGGGGTTGCTATTTGATACGCAGTATTTT. Translation: CSARDQSRGLLFDTQYF.

With respect to this clonotype: One end of the junction does not line up with germline, which may come from a read error. This chain uses TRBV12-3 or TRBV12-4 with TRBJ2-7, with unresolved D. The CDR3 consists of 11 residues. The CDR3 loop is CASSFEYGQYF. CDR3 DNA sequence: TGTGCCAGCAGTTTTGAGTACGGGCAGTACTTC.

V usage is TRBV7-9 and J usage is TRBJ2-1; D might be TRBD1 (6 bases). The CDR3 is 17 amino acids. Germline CDR1 is SEHNR and CDR2 is FQNEAQ (reference sequence). V lost 7 bases, J lost 5 bases, and 24 bases lay in between. DNA of the CDR3: TGTGCCAGCAACCGGGTAATAGGGGGTGAAATTAACAATGAGCAGTTCTTC. Residues: CASNRVIGGEINNEQFF.

There are many counts of this clonotype. The chain couples TRBV5-1 to TRBJ2-3; D might be TRBD1 or TRBD2, each matching 6 bases. Germline V gene data show CDR1 as SGHRS and CDR2 as YFSETQ. Trimming removed 2 bases at V and 3 bases at J, with 10 bases between. The CDR3 has 14 residues. The CDR3 DNA reads TGCGCCAGCAGCTTATGGGGGGCGACAGATACGCAGTATTTT. It translates to CASSLWGATDTQYF.

The chain uses TRBV9 and TRBJ2-1; unclear D gene. Germline V gives CDR1 SGDLS, CDR2 YYNGEE. Trimming shortened V by 1 base and J by 8 bases, and 10 bases separated the two germline ends. CDR3 length: 13 residues. DNA for the CDR3: TGTGCCAGCAGCGTATCCCCCACTTATGAGCAGTTCTTC. Its translation is CASSVSPTYEQFF.

The chain links TRBV7-6 to TRBJ2-1; possible D gene TRBD2, 6 bases. Germline V lookup: CDR1 SGHVS, CDR2 FNYEAQ. The CDR3 loop spans 16 amino acids. With 1 base removed from V and 2 bases from J, the gap between germline ends came to 12 bases. The CDR3: CASSLDEAGAYNEQFF. DNA of the CDR3: TGTGCCAGCAGCTTAGACGAAGCGGGTGCCTACAATGAGCAGTTCTTC. The complete variable domain, with remaining parts taken from reference TRBV7-6 and TRBJ2-1, reads GAGVSQSPRYKVTKRGQDVALRCDPISGHVSLYWYRQALGQGPEFLTYFNYEAQQDKSGLPNDRFSAERPEGSISTLTIQRTEQRDSAMYRCASSLDEAGAYNEQFFGPGTRLTVL.

Remarks on this clonotype: Mismatch with germline at one junction end may stem from a read error. The chain couples TRBV15 to TRBJ2-1; 10 nucleotides agree with TRBD1. The CDR3 covers 16 residues. Germline V gives CDR1 LNHNV, CDR2 YYDKDF (reference sequence). CDR3 sequence reads: CATSNPGQGTLNERFF. Written as DNA, the CDR3 is TGTGCCACCTCGAATCCGGGACAGGGGACACTAAATGAGCGGTTCTTC.

There are many counts of this clonotype. Here the CDR3 reads CASSLTVLRDVGPSSYEQYF. In DNA form, the CDR3 reads TGTGCCAGCAGTTTAACGGTATTGAGGGATGTTGGGCCCAGCTCCTACGAGCAGTACTTC. This chain uses TRBV28 with TRBJ2-7; D possibly corresponds to TRBD2 (5 bases). V lost 2 bases, J lost 0 bases, and 26 bases lay in between. CDR3 length: 20 amino acids. Germline CDR1 and CDR2: MDHEN and SYDVKM.

J is TRBJ2-5 and V is TRBV28; possible D gene TRBD1, 7 bases. In germline, CDR1 is MDHEN, CDR2 SYDVKM. V was pared by 8 bases and J by 0 bases, with 13 bases between. This CDR3 has 14 residues. The CDR3 DNA follows: TGTGCCAGCTGGGCAGGGGGGTACCAAGAGACCCAGTACTTC. As protein: CASWAGGYQETQYF.

This clonotype has ten or more counts. This chain connects TRBV29-1 to TRBJ1-2, with D possibly TRBD1 on 5 matching bases. CDR1 SQVTM and CDR2 ANQGSEA come from the germline V gene. The CDR3 runs 15 residues. V was shortened by 3 bases and J by 6 bases, with 20 bases between the two germline ends. The CDR3 DNA reads TGCAGCGTTGAGGGTGGCGACAGTTCCTGGGATGGCTACACCTTC. It is translated as CSVEGGDSSWDGYTF.

This clonotype was recorded at least ten times. CDR3 protein: CASSYGQGSYEQYF. CDR3 in DNA: TGTGCCAGCAGTTACGGACAGGGTTCCTACGAGCAGTACTTC. The chain couples TRBV6-2 or TRBV6-3 to TRBJ2-7, with 8 bases matching TRBD1. This CDR3 region has 14 residues. Germline CDR1 is MNHEY and CDR2 is SVGEGT. J was trimmed by 1 base and V by 2 bases; bases with no gene match: 1.

This clonotype was detected a few times. This chain links TRBV6-2 or TRBV6-3 with TRBJ1-1; TRBD1 might be the D (6 bases). The CDR3 runs to 15 residues. Trimming took 6 bases from V and 3 from J, leaving 17 bases between them. CDR1 and CDR2 (germline): MNHEY, SVGEGT. The CDR3 DNA follows: TGTGCCAGCAGGACGGGCAGGGGAGATTACACTGAAGCTTTCTTT. This gives the protein CASRTGRGDYTEAFF.

A few counts support this clonotype. The CDR3 nucleotides are TGTGCCAGCAGCTTGTCCCAGGGTGCGGGACAGCCCCAGCATTTT. Encoded protein: CASSLSQGAGQPQHF. The V call is TRBV2, the J call TRBJ1-5; TRBD1 might be the D (5 bases). CDR1 and CDR2 (germline): SNHLY, FYNNEI. V was trimmed by 6 bases and J by 7 bases, leaving 19 bases between them. The CDR3 is 15 residues long.

Remarks on this clonotype: At one of its ends the junction is not consistent with the germline gene, which may arise from a read error. V and J are TRBV6-5 and TRBJ1-2; 7 nucleotides match TRBD1. Per the germline V gene, CDR1 is MNHEY and CDR2 is SVGAGI. The CDR3 is made up of 14 amino acids. CDR3 in DNA: TGTGCCGGCAGGGGACAGATAGGGGATTATGGCTACACCTTC. This gives the protein CAGRGQIGDYGYTF.

This clonotype appeared a few times. The chain carries TRBV10-3 and TRBJ1-6; a possible D gene is TRBD1 (5 bases). The CDR3 runs to 14 residues. Germline V gene data show CDR1 as ENHRY and CDR2 as SYGVKD. V was clipped by 0 bases and J by 7 bases, with 7 bases between them. CDR3 protein: CAISESGTNSPLHF. In nucleotides, the CDR3 is TGTGCCATCAGTGAGTCCGGGACCAATTCACCCCTCCACTTT.

This clonotype was seen more than once but under ten times. V usage is TRBV28 and J usage is TRBJ1-5; D is unclear. CDR1 MDHEN and CDR2 SYDVKM come from the germline V gene. Deletions cut 5 bases from V and 0 bases from J, with 11 bases between. The CDR3 covers 15 residues. The CDR3: CASSGEADSNQPQHF. The CDR3 region has the DNA TGTGCCAGCAGTGGGGAGGCAGATAGCAATCAGCCCCAGCATTTT.

This clonotype came up many times. The chain combines TRBV7-3 with TRBJ2-3; D is ambiguous. The V gene lost 3 bases and the J gene lost 0 bases, with 7 bases spanning the gap. This CDR3 has 14 residues. Per germline, CDR1 SGHTA and CDR2 FQGTGA. The CDR3 DNA sequence: TGTGCCAGCAGCTTGGGCTATAGCACAGATACGCAGTATTTT. It specifies CASSLGYSTDTQYF. Combining the CDR3 with reference TRBV7-3 and TRBJ2-3 gives the whole variable domain GAGVSQTPSNKVTEKGKYVELRCDPISGHTALYWYRQSLGQGPEFLIYFQGTGAADDSGLPNDRFFAVRPEGSVSTLKIQRTERGDSAVYLCASSLGYSTDTQYFGPGTRLTVL.

This clonotype was seen only a few times. This chain connects TRBV5-6 to TRBJ2-4; D possibly uses TRBD1 or TRBD2 (5 bases each). This CDR3 has 16 amino acids. Germline assignment: CDR1 SGHDT and CDR2 YYEEEE. Trimming shortened V by 4 bases and J by 0 bases, and 14 bases separated the two germline ends. The CDR3 here is CASSTGTALAKNIQYF. Written as DNA, the CDR3 is TGTGCCAGCAGCACCGGGACGGCTTTAGCCAAAAACATTCAGTACTTC. Combining the CDR3 with reference TRBV5-6 and TRBJ2-4 gives the whole variable domain DAGVTQSPTHLIKTRGQQVTLRCSPKSGHDTVSWYQQALGQGPQFIFQYYEEEERQRGNFPDRFSGHQFPNYSSELNVNALLLGDSALYLCASSTGTALAKNIQYFGAGTRLSVL.

V is TRBV5-1 and J is TRBJ1-1; D unclear. Germline V gene data show CDR1 as SGHRS and CDR2 as YFSETQ. The CDR3 runs 12 residues. Trimming left V 8 bases short and J 3 bases short, with 11 bases between. DNA for the CDR3: TGCGCCAGGTCTCTACCGGACACTGAAGCTTTCTTT. Protein: CARSLPDTEAFF.

This clonotype was seen at least ten times. This chain uses TRBV30 with TRBJ2-5, with D perhaps being TRBD1 or TRBD2 (5 bases each). The CDR3 sequence is 16 residues long. V lost 0 bases and J 2 bases, leaving 16 bases between the germline ends. In germline, CDR1 is GTSNPN, CDR2 SVGIG (reference sequence). The CDR3 nucleotides read TGTGCCTGGAGTGTTGGCTCCTACGAGGGGCAAGAGACCCAGTACTTC. Translating gives CAWSVGSYEGQETQYF.

On this clonotype: A much larger clone differs by one base, so this may be a read error. The V call is TRBV24-1, the J call TRBJ2-6, with TRBD1 as a possible D gene (6 bases). The CDR3 loop spans 15 amino acids. Germline loops: CDR1 KGHDR, CDR2 SFDVKD. V shed 6 bases and J shed 3 bases, with 11 bases lying between them. The CDR3 loop is CATSTTGIGANVLTF. DNA for the CDR3: TGTGCCACCAGTACGACAGGAATTGGGGCCAACGTCCTGACTTTC.

This clonotype was seen more than once but under ten times. This chain uses TRBV14 with TRBJ1-5; weak D call: TRBD1 (6 bases). V lost 1 base to trimming and J lost 4 bases, with 17 bases between them. CDR1 and CDR2 from the germline V gene are SGHDN and FVKESK. This CDR3 is 17 amino acids long. In DNA form, the CDR3 reads TGTGCCAGCAGCCAAGGTTGGACAGACTCGCGGAATCAGCCCCAGCATTTT. Encoded protein: CASSQGWTDSRNQPQHF.

As regards this clonotype: A junction boundary mismatches the germline segment, possibly from a read error. The V and J genes are TRBV4-3 and TRBJ1-4, with TRBD1 identical over 7 bases. The CDR3 is 15 residues long. Germline CDR1 reads LGHNA; CDR2 reads YSLEER. CDR3: CASSLERDRNEKLVF. Written as DNA, the CDR3 is TGCGCCAGCAGCCTTGAAAGGGACAGAAATGAAAAACTGGTTTTT.

This clonotype was counted many times. The chain links TRBV4-2 to TRBJ1-2, with unresolved D. Deletions cut 0 bases from V and 0 bases from J, with 8 bases between. Germline loops: CDR1 LGHNA, CDR2 YNFKEQ. The CDR3 is made up of 15 amino acids. The CDR3 DNA is TGTGCCAGCAGCCAAGATCGGCACGCTAACTATGGCTACACCTTC. It yields the protein CASSQDRHANYGYTF.

This clonotype turned up a few times. The V and J genes are TRBV7-2 and TRBJ2-1, with 13 nucleotides matching TRBD2. The length of the CDR3 is 15 residues. CDR1 SGHTA and CDR2 FQGNSA come from the germline V gene. V was clipped by 7 bases and J by 5 bases; unmatched bases: 5. This CDR3 is CASILGLAGHNEQFF. The CDR3 nucleotides are TGTGCCAGCATACTGGGACTAGCGGGGCACAATGAGCAGTTCTTC.

This clonotype has more than one count but fewer than ten. The chain is built from TRBV6-5 and TRBJ2-3, with D possibly being TRBD2 (6 bases). With 0 bases removed from V and 4 bases from J, the gap between germline ends came to 11 bases. This CDR3 comprises 15 residues. Germline values: CDR1 MNHEY, CDR2 SVGAGI. The CDR3 region is CASSYSTGDSDTQYF. The DNA of the CDR3 is TGTGCCAGCAGTTACTCCACGGGGGACTCAGATACGCAGTATTTT.

V usage is TRBV28 and J usage is TRBJ1-2; D remains unclear. V was cut by 3 bases and J by 0 bases, with 8 bases left in between. The CDR3 length is 14 residues. CDR1 and CDR2 from the germline V gene are MDHEN and SYDVKM. In nucleotides, the CDR3 is TGTGCCAGCAGTTTTCGGGGTACTAACTATGGCTACACCTTC. It is translated as CASSFRGTNYGYTF.

This chain uses TRBV7-2 with TRBJ1-5; D unclear. Per the germline V gene, CDR1 is SGHTA and CDR2 is FQGNSA. This CDR3 is built from 14 residues. Trimming took 5 bases from V and 2 from J, leaving 10 bases between them. The CDR3: CASSQDPGNQPQHF. For the CDR3, the DNA is TGTGCCAGCAGCCAGGACCCGGGCAATCAGCCCCAGCATTTT.

This clonotype has a count of ten or more. The gene calls are TRBV28 and TRBJ2-7; possibly TRBD2 for D (5 bases). The V end was cut by 8 bases, the J end by 2 bases, with 13 bases between. Germline CDR1 is MDHEN and CDR2 is SYDVKM. The CDR3 is made up of 13 amino acids. The CDR3 spells CASDSSGTYEQYF. The CDR3 region has the DNA TGTGCCAGCGATTCAAGCGGCACCTACGAGCAGTACTTC. The complete variable domain, with remaining parts taken from reference TRBV28 and TRBJ2-7, reads DVKVTQSSRYLVKRTGEKVFLECVQDMDHENMFWYRQDPGLGLRLIYFSYDVKMKEKGDIPEGYSVSREKKERFSLILESASTNQTSMYLCASDSSGTYEQYFGPGTRLTVT.

This rearrangement joins TRBV10-3 to TRBJ2-3; maybe TRBD1 (5 bases). CDR1 and CDR2 (germline): ENHRY, SYGVKD. V was trimmed by 3 bases and J by 1 base, leaving 14 bases between them. The CDR3 spans 16 residues. CDR3 residues: CAISEGAGRGTDTQYF. For the CDR3, the DNA is TGTGCCATCAGTGAAGGGGCCGGTAGGGGCACAGATACGCAGTATTTT.